The 24 T cell receptor beta chains reported below all come from one sample, sequenced in a study of CD4 T cells in relation to SARS-CoV-2 and coronaviruses. The antigens these receptors bind are not known. TCRdb's copy holds only in-frame clones and misses some; the assay was immunoSEQ multiplex PCR. The sample lists about 30,000 clones, approximately 75% occurring once. Before the COVID-19 pandemic, during about 2010-2018, CD4+ T cells were taken from unexposed donors. After 10 to 11 days of culture, CD4+ T cells were isolated. Material for sequencing was CD4+ T cells from PBMCs, cultured in vitro. These receptors were collected from a human donor in good health.

This chain links TRBV3-1 (or the pseudogene TRBV3-2) with TRBJ2-5; TRBD2 matches at 7 bases. The junction had 12 bases not matched to a gene; V was cut back by 3 bases and J by 5 bases. The CDR3 runs 16 residues. Germline V gene sequence: CDR1 LGHDT, CDR2 YNNKEL (reference sequence). The CDR3 loop reads CASSQGGRATRETQYF. The CDR3, as DNA: TGTGCCAGCAGCCAGGGTGGGAGGGCCACTCGGGAGACCCAGTACTTC.

This sequence joins TRBV4-3 and TRBJ1-1, with a tentative D call TRBD1 (5 bases). The V end was cut by 4 bases, the J end by 0 bases, with 9 bases between. Germline CDR1 LGHNA, CDR2 YSLEER. The CDR3 extends over 14 amino acids. The CDR3 region is CASSRGTVNTEAFF. CDR3 DNA: TGCGCCAGCAGCCGGGGGACTGTGAACACTGAAGCTTTCTTT.

V usage is TRBV5-8 and J usage is TRBJ2-5; TRBD2 matches 8 bases. The germline V gene has CDR1 SGHTS and CDR2 YDEGEE. J gave up 4 bases and V 5 bases, and 16 bases lay outside the gene matches. The CDR3 totals 17 residues. The DNA of the CDR3 is TGTGCCAGCAGATCCGGGAGGGGGGCCATGCTGGGAGAGACCCAGTACTTC. As protein: CASRSGRGAMLGETQYF.

This chain links TRBV10-3 with TRBJ1-1, with D hard to call. The V end was cut by 6 bases, the J end by 4 bases, with 15 bases between. CDR1 is ENHRY, CDR2 SYGVKD, per germline. The CDR3 is 14 residues long. The CDR3 protein is CAISLQGGGTEAFF. CDR3 sequence (DNA): TGTGCCATCAGCCTACAAGGCGGAGGCACTGAAGCTTTCTTT.

Sample share makes this clone medium-sized. The chain combines TRBV5-1 with TRBJ2-3; 10 nucleotides align to TRBD2. The CDR3 totals 16 residues. Trimming removed 2 bases from V and 3 bases from J; junction bases left unmatched: 6. Germline CDR1 SGHRS, CDR2 YFSETQ. In DNA form, the CDR3 reads TGCGCCAGCAGCTTAACAGCGGGGGGGCCGACAGATACGCAGTATTTT. As protein: CASSLTAGGPTDTQYF.

The chain employs TRBV7-2 and TRBJ2-1, with TRBD2 matching 7 bases. This CDR3 contains 15 residues. Looked up from germline, CDR1 is SGHTA and CDR2 is FQGNSA. The V gene end was trimmed by 3 bases and the J gene end by 5 bases; junction bases not matched to a gene: 7. As DNA, the CDR3 is TGTGCCAGCAGCTTCGTAGCGGGCGCGAACAATGAGCAGTTCTTC. It is translated as CASSFVAGANNEQFF.

The rearrangement links TRBV6-2 or TRBV6-3 to TRBJ2-3; 7 bases are shared with TRBD1. With 2 bases clipped from V and 0 bases from J, the junction kept 2 bases outside the gene matches. CDR1 MNHEY and CDR2 SVGEGT come from the germline V gene. The CDR3 is 15 amino acids. The CDR3: CASSYDRASTDTQYF. CDR3 DNA: TGTGCCAGCAGTTACGACAGGGCTAGCACAGATACGCAGTATTTT.

V usage is TRBV19 and J usage is TRBJ2-5; TRBD1 matches 8 bases. With V trimmed by 3 bases and J by 3 bases, 3 bases remained unmatched. The CDR3 runs to 14 residues. From germline, CDR1 is LNHDA and CDR2 SQIVND (reference sequence). Here the CDR3 reads CASSIQGAEETQYF. As DNA, the CDR3 is TGTGCCAGTAGTATCCAGGGGGCTGAAGAGACCCAGTACTTC.

This chain uses TRBV27 with TRBJ1-4; TRBD1 matches 8 bases. Germline trimming cut 4 bases from V and 10 bases from J; bases unmatched to any gene: 8. Germline V gene sequence: CDR1 MNHEY, CDR2 SMNVEV (reference sequence). This CDR3 is built from 14 residues. The CDR3 region is CASSSGTGRGKLFF. The CDR3 bases are TGTGCCAGCAGTTCCGGGACAGGCCGAGGAAAACTGTTTTTT.

The gene calls are TRBV19 and TRBJ1-5; a possible D gene is TRBD1 (5 bases). The ends were cut back, 5 bases at V and 7 bases at J, with 15 bases in the middle. Germline CDR1 and CDR2: LNHDA and SQIVND (reference sequence). The CDR3 has 14 amino acids. CDR3 DNA sequence: TGTGCCAGTAGTGGAGCGGGGCCAAAACAGCCCCAGCATTTT. As protein: CASSGAGPKQPQHF.

J is TRBJ2-1 and V is TRBV6-5; the D gene is possibly TRBD2 (6 bases). The CDR3 runs 15 residues. V was shortened by 3 bases and J by 6 bases, with 15 bases between the two germline ends. Germline CDR1 is MNHEY and CDR2 is SVGAGI. The CDR3 DNA reads TGTGCCAGCAGTTATGGCGGGATCAATGGCAATGAGCAGTTCTTC. Protein sequence: CASSYGGINGNEQFF.

The chain recombines TRBV9 with TRBJ1-1; D remains ambiguous. V lost 4 bases to trimming and J lost 1 base, with 14 bases between them. Germline-derived CDR1 and CDR2 are SGDLS and YYNGEE. The CDR3 length is 15 residues. CDR3 residues: CASSPGWAANTEAFF. For the CDR3, the DNA is TGTGCCAGCAGCCCGGGTTGGGCCGCGAACACTGAAGCTTTCTTT.

The CDR3 DNA follows: TGTGCCAGCAGTGAGCCTGCAGGAATCTCTGGAAACACCATATATTTT. This sequence encodes CASSEPAGISGNTIYF. The V call is TRBV2, the J call TRBJ1-3; D is ambiguous. CDR3 length: 16 amino acids. Germline CDR1 SNHLY, CDR2 FYNNEI. Trimming took 3 bases from V and 0 from J, leaving 12 bases between them.

The CDR3 region has the DNA TGCGCCAGCAGCCAAGTGTTAGCGGTAACCACCGGGGAGCTGTTTTTT. Amino acids: CASSQVLAVTTGELFF. V and J are TRBV4-3 and TRBJ2-2; D is possibly TRBD2 (6 bases). V was clipped by 1 base and J by 4 bases, with 13 bases between them. Germline-derived CDR1 and CDR2 are LGHNA and YSLEER. The CDR3 covers 16 residues.

This chain links TRBV4-3 with TRBJ2-6; possibly TRBD2 for D (5 bases). Germline CDR1 LGHNA, CDR2 YSLEER. The CDR3 is 17 residues long. V shed 1 base and J shed 0 bases, with 10 bases lying between them. The CDR3 nucleotides read TGCGCCAGCAGCCAAGTCGGACGGGGCTCTGGGGCCAACGTCCTGACTTTC. The encoded protein is CASSQVGRGSGANVLTF.

The V and J genes are TRBV19 and TRBJ1-5; D gene uncertain. The CDR3 consists of 13 residues. Germline assignment: CDR1 LNHDA and CDR2 SQIVND (reference sequence). The V end lost 6 bases, the J end lost 4 bases, and 10 bases lay between the germline ends. The CDR3 reads CASRGRINQPQHF. The CDR3 nucleotides are TGTGCCAGTAGAGGACGGATAAATCAGCCCCAGCATTTT. The whole variable domain, remainder taken from reference TRBV19 and TRBJ1-5, is DGGITQSPKYLFRKEGQNVTLSCEQNLNHDAMYWYRQDPGQGLRLIYYSQIVNDFQKGDIAEGYSVSREKKESFPLTVTSAQKNPTAFYLCASRGRINQPQHFGDGTRLSIL.

This sequence joins TRBV18 and TRBJ1-1; 7 bases are a match to TRBD1. The CDR3 has 15 residues. The J segment lost 1 base and the V segment lost 3 bases, leaving 5 bases of the junction unmatched. Germline V gives CDR1 KGHSH, CDR2 LQKENI. The CDR3 DNA follows: TGTGCCAGCTCACCGCCCCGGGACAGGAACACTGAAGCTTTCTTT. Encoded protein: CASSPPRDRNTEAFF.

This clone was seen once. The rearrangement uses TRBV23-1 and TRBJ1-4; D is uncertain. TRBV23-1 qualifies as an ORF whose function is uncertain. Trimming pared 2 bases from V and 6 bases from J, leaving 4 bases between. CDR3 length equals 12 residues. The CDR3, as DNA: TGCGCCAGCAGTCAAGCCCATGAAAAACTGTTTTTT. Amino acids: CASSQAHEKLFF.

The V gene is TRBV30, the J gene TRBJ1-4, with TRBD1 matching over 10 bases. The V and J ends lost 1 base and 8 bases, in that order; junction bases with no gene match: 4. The CDR3 totals 14 residues. The germline V gene encodes CDR1 GTSNPN and CDR2 SVGIG (reference sequence). The CDR3: CAWSATTGGEKLFF. Here the CDR3 DNA reads TGTGCCTGGAGTGCCACGACAGGGGGCGAAAAACTGTTTTTT.

V usage is TRBV2 and J usage is TRBJ2-3, with D perhaps matching TRBD1 or TRBD2 (5 bases each). Germline loops: CDR1 SNHLY, CDR2 FYNNEI. Deletions cut 6 bases from V and 3 bases from J, with 19 bases between. This CDR3 comprises 16 residues. Here the CDR3 DNA reads TGTGCCAGCAGACAGAACCGGGACCCTGGGACAGATACGCAGTATTTT. This gives the protein CASRQNRDPGTDTQYF.

The chain couples TRBV24-1 to TRBJ2-1, with 10 bases lining up with TRBD2. Germline CDR1 KGHDR, CDR2 SFDVKD. The CDR3 sequence is 16 residues long. After removal of 4 bases from V and 5 bases from J, the junction contained 7 bases not matched to a gene. The CDR3 is CATSDPTSGDNNEQFF. The CDR3 DNA follows: TGTGCCACCAGTGACCCTACTAGCGGGGATAACAATGAGCAGTTCTTC.

The chain couples TRBV5-4 to TRBJ2-1; 11 bases align to TRBD2. CDR1 is SGHNT and CDR2 is YYREEE in the germline V gene (reference sequence). V dropped 3 bases and J dropped 4; count of bases not matched to a gene: 6. The CDR3 runs to 16 residues. The CDR3 reads CASSSGLAGLYNEQFF. The CDR3 bases are TGTGCCAGCAGCTCCGGACTAGCGGGCCTTTACAATGAGCAGTTCTTC. Variable domain in full (rest from reference TRBV5-4 and TRBJ2-1): ETGVTQSPTHLIKTRGQQVTLRCSSQSGHNTVSWYQQALGQGPQFIFQYYREEENGRGNFPPRFSGLQFPNYSSELNVNALELDDSALYLCASSSGLAGLYNEQFFGPGTRLTVL.

The V gene is TRBV9, the J gene TRBJ1-2, with 7 bases identical to TRBD1. J was trimmed by 0 bases and V by 1 base; bases with no gene match: 3. CDR3 length equals 15 residues. CDR1 and CDR2 from the germline V gene are SGDLS and YYNGEE. The CDR3 region has the DNA TGTGCCAGCAGCGTAAGGGGGACAGCTAACTATGGCTACACCTTC. Amino acid sequence: CASSVRGTANYGYTF.

The chain recombines TRBV3-1 (or the pseudogene TRBV3-2) with TRBJ2-7, with a weak D call TRBD2 (5 bases). Trimming left V 1 base short and J 0 bases short, with 10 bases between. Germline CDR1 and CDR2: LGHDT and YNNKEL (reference sequence). The length of the CDR3 is 15 residues. The CDR3 coding sequence is TGTGCCAGCAGCCAAGGACTAATCCCCTCCTACGAGCAGTACTTC. It encodes CASSQGLIPSYEQYF.